This T cell receptor beta chain was profiled in a study of shared clonotypes between healthy human individuals. Study as a whole: Samples came from a couple of female and a few male donors aged 18 to 49.

TCRdb's table, derived via immunoSEQ multiplex PCR, lists solely in-frame clones and lacks some. The sample lists some 1,100,000 clones, approximately 80% occurring once. In regard to this clone: Antigen: not known.

A CD45RA-negative memory subset and a CD45RA+ naive subset were separated from the CD4+ cells. Regarding the study as a whole: Clonotypes shared by all four sorted-subset donors had higher generation probabilities than non-shared clonotypes.

Trimming removed 6 bases at V and 6 bases at J, with 15 bases between. Germline V gene lookup returns CDR1 SGHRS and CDR2 YFSETQ. CDR3 length: 14 residues. Sequenced: memory CD4+ T cells from PBMCs. Subset reported: CD45RA-negative fraction. This receptor was obtained from a man aged 18 to 29 in good health. Some clones in this sample may be carry-over from other donors' samples. J is TRBJ2-2 and V is TRBV5-1; D perhaps matches TRBD2 (5 bases). CDR3 residues: CASNPTPGSGELFF. In DNA, the CDR3 is TGCGCCAGCAACCCAACCCCGGGGTCCGGGGAGCTGTTTTTT. The full variable domain, in which reference TRBV5-1 and TRBJ2-2 provide the parts outside the CDR3, is KAGVTQTPRYLIKTRGQQVTLSCSPISGHRSVSWYQQTPGQGLQFLFEYFSETQRNKGNFPGRFSGRQFSNSRSEMNVSTLELGDSALYLCASNPTPGSGELFFGEGSRLTVL.